This TCR beta chain was sequenced for a study of ipilimumab plus nivolumab after autologous stem cell transplantation. Findings and caveats of the study: TCR repertoire, Treg phenotype and gut microbiota reportedly support more study of this approach.

As to this clone: Its antigen is not known.

Ipilimumab, 1 mg/kg, started 14 to 28 days after autologous transplant. Generated by immunoSEQ multiplex PCR, the TCRdb table keeps only in-frame clones and is missing some. Of about 83,000 clones listed, 83% are singletons. The sample here was PBMCs, taken in a trial of ipilimumab plus nivolumab as post-transplant consolidation. This sequence was found in a male donor with diffuse large B-cell lymphoma.

CDR3 DNA: TGCGCCAGCAGCTCCGGGGCGGGCACCATATATTTT. This gives the protein CASSSGAGTIYF. The genes are TRBV5-1 and TRBJ1-3; perhaps TRBD1 as D (5 bases). The CDR3 is 12 residues long. CDR1 is SGHRS and CDR2 is YFSETQ in the germline V gene. V was cut by 3 bases and J by 9 bases, with 10 bases left in between.